A selection of T cell receptor beta chains follows, all from one sample in a study of CD8 T cells in ankylosing spondylitis. TCRdb analysed the 5' RACE reads with MiXCR anew, one entry per CDR3 protein. The sample includes about 340,000 distinct CDR3 sequences, about 15% of them seen just once. The material sequenced was blood, either unsorted or a sorted T cell fraction (not recorded which). The receptors derive from a male donor with ankylosing spondylitis or in good health (not recorded which). CDR3s include the opening cysteine and the closing phenylalanine or tryptophan. Each record gives: J gene, D gene, clone size, CDR3 length, V gene, CDR3 protein, CDR3 DNA. A D gene is named only where the DNA matches it firmly. Rows give clone size only sometimes, using once, few, many, or a class for an expanded clone.

j_gene: TRBJ1-5
d_gene: .
abundance: few
len: 12
v_gene: TRBV9
CDR3aa: CASSEFGGPQHF
CDR3nt: TGTGCCAGCAGCGAATTTGGTGGGCCCCAGCATTTT

j_gene: TRBJ2-7
d_gene: TRBD1
abundance: few
len: 13
v_gene: TRBV20-1
CDR3aa: CSAHGQAPLEQYF
CDR3nt: TGCAGTGCTCACGGACAGGCCCCGCTCGAGCAGTACTTC

j_gene: TRBJ2-6
d_gene: .
abundance: few
len: 14
v_gene: TRBV7-2
CDR3aa: CASLRVGGANVLTF
CDR3nt: TGTGCCAGCCTTAGAGTGGGTGGGGCCAACGTCCTGACTTTC

j_gene: TRBJ2-3
d_gene: .
abundance: many
len: 14
v_gene: TRBV29-1
CDR3aa: CSVAGLQREDTQYF
CDR3nt: TGCAGCGTTGCGGGTCTACAACGTGAAGATACGCAGTATTTT

j_gene: TRBJ1-5
d_gene: TRBD1
abundance: many
len: 14
v_gene: TRBV12-3/TRBV12-4
CDR3aa: CASKPTGAHQPQHF
CDR3nt: TGTGCCAGCAAACCGACAGGGGCTCATCAGCCCCAGCATTTT

j_gene: TRBJ2-3
d_gene: TRBD2
abundance: few
len: 16
v_gene: TRBV14
CDR3aa: CASSQDPPSLGGAQYF
CDR3nt: TGTGCCAGCAGCCAAGATCCCCCCTCACTGGGAGGGGCGCAGTATTTT

j_gene: TRBJ2-1
d_gene: .
abundance: few
len: 15
v_gene: TRBV2
CDR3aa: CASSVKGGLGNEQFF
CDR3nt: TGTGCCAGCAGTGTGAAGGGAGGCCTTGGCAATGAGCAGTTCTTC

j_gene: TRBJ2-2
d_gene: TRBD2
abundance: few
len: 19
v_gene: TRBV20-1
CDR3aa: CSARGWGLADPLPTGELFF
CDR3nt: TGCAGTGCTAGAGGTTGGGGACTAGCGGATCCCCTCCCCACCGGGGAGCTGTTTTTT

j_gene: TRBJ2-7
d_gene: .
abundance: few
len: 11
v_gene: TRBV29-1
CDR3aa: CSVEFVDEQYF
CDR3nt: TGCAGCGTTGAGTTTGTGGACGAGCAGTACTTC

j_gene: TRBJ1-1
d_gene: .
abundance: .
len: 13
v_gene: TRBV10-3
CDR3aa: CAISGARDTEAFF
CDR3nt: TGTGCCATCAGTGGGGCCCGGGACACTGAAGCTTTCTTT

j_gene: TRBJ2-3
d_gene: TRBD2
abundance: few
len: 15
v_gene: TRBV10-1
CDR3aa: CASSEPSGGPDTQYF
CDR3nt: TGCGCCAGCAGTGAACCCTCGGGGGGGCCGGATACGCAGTATTTT

j_gene: TRBJ2-7
d_gene: TRBD2
abundance: few
len: 16
v_gene: TRBV5-1
CDR3aa: CASSPTTSGRPGEQYF
CDR3nt: TGCGCCAGCAGCCCAACCACTAGCGGGAGGCCAGGCGAGCAGTACTTC

j_gene: TRBJ2-3
d_gene: .
abundance: many
len: 13
v_gene: TRBV12-3/TRBV12-4
CDR3aa: CASSFVPTDTQYF
CDR3nt: TGTGCCAGCAGTTTTGTCCCGACGGATACGCAGTATTTT

j_gene: TRBJ2-7
d_gene: TRBD1
abundance: .
len: 13
v_gene: TRBV20-1
CDR3aa: CSARRQGAHEQYF
CDR3nt: TGCAGTGCTAGGCGACAGGGGGCCCACGAGCAGTACTTC

j_gene: TRBJ1-3
d_gene: .
abundance: few
len: 18
v_gene: TRBV11-1
CDR3aa: CASRPRDTRLGPGNTIYF
CDR3nt: TGTGCCAGCAGACCCCGGGACACGAGGCTGGGGCCTGGAAACACCATATATTTT

j_gene: TRBJ2-7
d_gene: .
abundance: few
len: 14
v_gene: TRBV9
CDR3aa: CASSEGLFAYEQYF
CDR3nt: TGTGCCAGCAGCGAGGGACTGTTCGCCTACGAGCAGTACTTC

j_gene: TRBJ1-2
d_gene: .
abundance: .
len: 18
v_gene: TRBV4-1
CDR3aa: CASSQSGQSGGANYGYTF
CDR3nt: TGCGCCAGCAGCCAGTCGGGCCAAAGTGGGGGGGCGAACTATGGCTACACCTTC

j_gene: TRBJ2-4
d_gene: .
abundance: few
len: 13
v_gene: TRBV2
CDR3aa: CASSGGGGDIQYF
CDR3nt: TGTGCCAGCAGTGGCGGGGGCGGGGACATTCAGTACTTC

j_gene: TRBJ1-4
d_gene: .
abundance: .
len: 15
v_gene: TRBV25-1
CDR3aa: CASSGRTATNEKLFF
CDR3nt: TGTGCCAGCAGTGGACGGACAGCAACTAATGAAAAACTGTTTTTT

j_gene: TRBJ2-7
d_gene: TRBD2
abundance: many
len: 15
v_gene: TRBV10-3
CDR3aa: CAISDVVSGGSEQYF
CDR3nt: TGTGCCATCAGTGATGTAGTTAGCGGGGGATCCGAGCAGTACTTC

j_gene: TRBJ2-1
d_gene: .
abundance: .
len: 14
v_gene: TRBV29-1
CDR3aa: CSVVRQGIYNEQFF
CDR3nt: TGCAGCGTTGTCCGGCAGGGAATCTACAATGAGCAGTTCTTC

j_gene: TRBJ2-1
d_gene: TRBD2
abundance: .
len: 16
v_gene: TRBV7-2
CDR3aa: CASRPGLADLPNEQFF
CDR3nt: TGTGCCAGCAGACCGGGACTAGCGGACCTACCGAATGAGCAGTTCTTC

j_gene: TRBJ2-7
d_gene: .
abundance: .
len: 16
v_gene: TRBV20-1
CDR3aa: CSAMKWTPPYHYEQYF
CDR3nt: TGCAGTGCTATGAAGTGGACCCCACCCTATCACTACGAGCAGTACTTC

j_gene: TRBJ1-2
d_gene: .
abundance: few
len: 13
v_gene: TRBV4-1
CDR3aa: CASSPAAAYGYTF
CDR3nt: TGCGCCAGCAGCCCCGCGGCGGCATATGGCTACACCTTC

j_gene: TRBJ2-1
d_gene: TRBD2
abundance: .
len: 15
v_gene: TRBV20-1
CDR3aa: CCARYARGAYNEQFF
CDR3nt: TGCTGTGCTAGATATGCGCGGGGGGCCTACAATGAGCAGTTCTTC

j_gene: TRBJ2-5
d_gene: .
abundance: .
len: 13
v_gene: TRBV5-1
CDR3aa: CASRPGNMETQYF
CDR3nt: TGCGCCAGCAGGCCAGGGAATATGGAGACCCAGTACTTC

j_gene: TRBJ2-1
d_gene: TRBD2
abundance: few
len: 15
v_gene: TRBV4-2
CDR3aa: CASSHTSGRANEQFF
CDR3nt: TGTGCCAGCAGCCACACTAGCGGGAGGGCCAATGAGCAGTTCTTC

j_gene: TRBJ2-2
d_gene: .
abundance: .
len: 14
v_gene: TRBV5-1
CDR3aa: CASTGGPNTGELFF
CDR3nt: TGCGCCAGCACTGGAGGGCCGAACACCGGGGAGCTGTTTTTT

j_gene: TRBJ2-5
d_gene: .
abundance: once
len: 13
v_gene: TRBV28
CDR3aa: CASSFRVGETQYF
CDR3nt: TGTGCCAGCAGTTTCCGGGTGGGGGAGACCCAGTACTTC

j_gene: TRBJ2-7
d_gene: .
abundance: few
len: 13
v_gene: TRBV3-1
CDR3aa: CASSQGQSYEQYF
CDR3nt: TGTGCCAGCAGCCAAGGACAGTCCTACGAGCAGTACTTC

j_gene: TRBJ1-4
d_gene: .
abundance: few
len: 14
v_gene: TRBV12-3/TRBV12-4
CDR3aa: CASSLRSKTEKLFF
CDR3nt: TGTGCCAGCAGTTTAAGGAGTAAAACTGAAAAACTGTTTTTT

j_gene: TRBJ1-1
d_gene: .
abundance: few
len: 13
v_gene: TRBV6-5
CDR3aa: CASSYGRNTEAFF
CDR3nt: TGTGCCAGCAGTTACGGGAGAAACACTGAAGCTTTCTTT

j_gene: TRBJ1-1
d_gene: .
abundance: many
len: 12
v_gene: TRBV7-2
CDR3aa: CASSFRSTEAFF
CDR3nt: TGTGCCAGCAGCTTCCGTAGCACTGAAGCTTTCTTT

j_gene: TRBJ1-1
d_gene: TRBD1
abundance: few
len: 16
v_gene: TRBV12-3/TRBV12-4
CDR3aa: CASSRGQGGKNTEAFF
CDR3nt: TGTGCCAGCAGCAGAGGACAGGGAGGGAAGAACACTGAAGCTTTCTTT

j_gene: TRBJ1-2
d_gene: .
abundance: once
len: 13
v_gene: TRBV21-1
CDR3aa: CASSKGGNYGYTF
CDR3nt: TGTGCCAGCAGCAAGGGGGGGAACTATGGCTACACCTTC

j_gene: TRBJ1-2
d_gene: TRBD1
abundance: few
len: 11
v_gene: TRBV12-3/TRBV12-4
CDR3aa: CASSTGVPPTF
CDR3nt: TGTGCCAGCAGTACAGGGGTCCCCCCCACCTTC

j_gene: TRBJ2-7
d_gene: .
abundance: .
len: 11
v_gene: TRBV27
CDR3aa: CASRFPLEQYF
CDR3nt: TGTGCCAGCAGGTTCCCCCTCGAGCAGTACTTC

j_gene: TRBJ2-5
d_gene: .
abundance: .
len: 18
v_gene: TRBV3-1
CDR3aa: CTSSLGFGARGGQETQYF
CDR3nt: TGTACCAGCAGTTTGGGGTTTGGAGCTAGGGGGGGACAAGAGACCCAGTACTTC

j_gene: TRBJ2-6
d_gene: .
abundance: few
len: 15
v_gene: TRBV3-1
CDR3aa: CASSQASSGANVLTF
CDR3nt: TGTGCCAGCAGCCAAGCCAGCTCTGGGGCCAACGTCCTGACTTTC

j_gene: TRBJ1-1
d_gene: .
abundance: many
len: 12
v_gene: TRBV10-3
CDR3aa: CASRGRRAEAFF
CDR3nt: TGTGCCAGCCGGGGCCGGAGGGCTGAAGCTTTCTTT

j_gene: TRBJ1-2
d_gene: TRBD1
abundance: .
len: 13
v_gene: TRBV5-1
CDR3aa: CASTRTGNYGYTF
CDR3nt: TGCGCCAGCACCCGGACAGGGAACTATGGCTACACCTTC

j_gene: TRBJ2-2
d_gene: .
abundance: .
len: 17
v_gene: TRBV7-7
CDR3aa: CASSLAPQGGNTGELFF
CDR3nt: TGTGCCAGCAGCTTAGCGCCGCAGGGCGGGAACACCGGGGAGCTGTTTTTT

j_gene: TRBJ2-5
d_gene: .
abundance: many
len: 13
v_gene: TRBV5-1
CDR3aa: CASSRGYQETQYF
CDR3nt: TGCGCCAGCAGCAGGGGGTACCAAGAGACCCAGTACTTC

j_gene: TRBJ2-6
d_gene: .
abundance: .
len: 19
v_gene: TRBV12-3/TRBV12-4
CDR3aa: CAISLVRGGGWFGANVLTF
CDR3nt: TGTGCCATCAGTTTAGTGAGGGGGGGTGGCTGGTTTGGGGCCAACGTCCTGACTTTC

j_gene: TRBJ2-1
d_gene: TRBD2
abundance: .
len: 14
v_gene: TRBV11-2
CDR3aa: CASSWGLAGNEQFF
CDR3nt: TGTGCCAGCAGCTGGGGACTAGCGGGAAATGAGCAGTTCTTC

j_gene: TRBJ2-7
d_gene: .
abundance: many
len: 14
v_gene: TRBV5-1
CDR3aa: CASSPSTLAYEQYF
CDR3nt: TGCGCCAGCAGCCCCTCGACACTTGCCTACGAGCAGTACTTC

j_gene: TRBJ2-2
d_gene: TRBD2
abundance: .
len: 18
v_gene: TRBV27
CDR3aa: CASSLGLAGGLGTGELFF
CDR3nt: TGTGCCAGCAGTTTAGGACTAGCGGGGGGTCTAGGAACCGGGGAGCTGTTTTTT

j_gene: TRBJ1-1
d_gene: .
abundance: few
len: 14
v_gene: TRBV29-1
CDR3aa: CSAGSDKTRTEAFF
CDR3nt: TGCAGCGCAGGGTCAGACAAGACTCGGACTGAAGCTTTCTTT

j_gene: TRBJ2-1
d_gene: .
abundance: many
len: 13
v_gene: TRBV3-1
CDR3aa: CASSQGSYNEQFF
CDR3nt: TGTGCCAGCAGCCAAGGGTCATACAATGAGCAGTTCTTC

j_gene: TRBJ2-1
d_gene: .
abundance: few
len: 12
v_gene: TRBV20-1
CDR3aa: CSARGLGNEQFF
CDR3nt: TGCAGTGCGCGCGGACTGGGCAATGAGCAGTTCTTC

j_gene: TRBJ2-1
d_gene: .
abundance: .
len: 15
v_gene: TRBV5-5
CDR3aa: CASSLGQRSYNEQFF
CDR3nt: TGTGCCAGCAGCTTGGGGCAGCGGAGCTACAATGAGCAGTTCTTC

j_gene: TRBJ2-5
d_gene: .
abundance: few
len: 15
v_gene: TRBV5-1
CDR3aa: CASSFRGDKQETQYF
CDR3nt: TGCGCCAGCAGCTTCAGGGGGGACAAACAAGAGACCCAGTACTTC